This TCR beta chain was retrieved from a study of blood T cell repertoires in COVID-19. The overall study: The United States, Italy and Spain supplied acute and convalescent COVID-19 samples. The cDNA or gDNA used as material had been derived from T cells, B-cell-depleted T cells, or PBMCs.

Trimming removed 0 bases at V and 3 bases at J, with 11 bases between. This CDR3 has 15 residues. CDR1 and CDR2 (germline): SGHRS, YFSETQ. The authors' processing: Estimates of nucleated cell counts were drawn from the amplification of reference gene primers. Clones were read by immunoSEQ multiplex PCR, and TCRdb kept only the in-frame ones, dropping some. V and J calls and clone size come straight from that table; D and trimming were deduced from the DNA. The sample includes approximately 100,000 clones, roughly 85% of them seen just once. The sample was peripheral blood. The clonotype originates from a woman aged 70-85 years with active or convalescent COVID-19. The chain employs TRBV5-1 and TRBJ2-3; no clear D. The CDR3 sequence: CASSLALRRTDTQYF. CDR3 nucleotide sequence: TGCGCCAGCAGCTTGGCGTTAAGGCGGACAGATACGCAGTATTTT.